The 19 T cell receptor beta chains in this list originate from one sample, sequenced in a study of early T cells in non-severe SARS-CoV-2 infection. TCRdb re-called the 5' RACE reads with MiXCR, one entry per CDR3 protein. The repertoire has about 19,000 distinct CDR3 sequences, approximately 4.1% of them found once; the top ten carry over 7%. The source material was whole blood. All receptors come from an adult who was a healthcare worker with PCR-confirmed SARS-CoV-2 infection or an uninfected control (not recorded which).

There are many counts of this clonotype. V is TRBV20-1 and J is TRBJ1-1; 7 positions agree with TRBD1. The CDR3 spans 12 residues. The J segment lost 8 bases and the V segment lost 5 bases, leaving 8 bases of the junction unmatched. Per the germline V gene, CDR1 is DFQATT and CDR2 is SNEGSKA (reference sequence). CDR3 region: CSAYLGTEEAFF. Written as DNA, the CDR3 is TGCAGTGCTTATCTCGGGACAGAAGAAGCTTTCTTT.

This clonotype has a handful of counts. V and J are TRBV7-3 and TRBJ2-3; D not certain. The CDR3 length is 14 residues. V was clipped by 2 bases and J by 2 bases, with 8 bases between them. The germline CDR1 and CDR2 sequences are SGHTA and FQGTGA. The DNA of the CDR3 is TGTGCCAGCAGCTTATCGCACTCCACAGATACGCAGTATTTT. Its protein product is CASSLSHSTDTQYF.

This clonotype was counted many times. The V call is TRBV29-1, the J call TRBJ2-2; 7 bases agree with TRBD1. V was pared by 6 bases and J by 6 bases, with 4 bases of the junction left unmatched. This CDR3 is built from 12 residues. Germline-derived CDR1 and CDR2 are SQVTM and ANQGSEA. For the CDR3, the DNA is TGCAGCGTCCAGGGGGTGGCCGGGGAGCTGTTTTTT. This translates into CSVQGVAGELFF.

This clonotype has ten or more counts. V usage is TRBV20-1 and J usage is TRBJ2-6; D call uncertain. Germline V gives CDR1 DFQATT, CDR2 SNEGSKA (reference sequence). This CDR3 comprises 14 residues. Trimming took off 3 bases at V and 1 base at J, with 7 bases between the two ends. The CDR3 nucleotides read TGCAGTGCTAGGTCCGATTCTGGGGCCAACGTCCTGACTTTC. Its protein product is CSARSDSGANVLTF.

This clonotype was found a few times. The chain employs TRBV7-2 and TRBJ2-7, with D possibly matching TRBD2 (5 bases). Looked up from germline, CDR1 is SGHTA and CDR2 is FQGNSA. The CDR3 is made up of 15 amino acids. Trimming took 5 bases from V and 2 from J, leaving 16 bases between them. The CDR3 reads CASSLRKGLAYEQYF. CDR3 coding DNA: TGTGCCAGCAGCCTCAGAAAAGGACTCGCCTACGAGCAGTACTTC.

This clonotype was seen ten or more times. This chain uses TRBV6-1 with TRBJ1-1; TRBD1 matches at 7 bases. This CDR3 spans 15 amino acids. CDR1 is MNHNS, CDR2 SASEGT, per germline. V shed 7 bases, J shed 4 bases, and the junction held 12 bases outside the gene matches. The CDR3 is CASNPNKGASTEAFF. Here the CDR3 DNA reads TGTGCCAGCAACCCCAATAAGGGGGCGTCCACTGAAGCTTTCTTT.

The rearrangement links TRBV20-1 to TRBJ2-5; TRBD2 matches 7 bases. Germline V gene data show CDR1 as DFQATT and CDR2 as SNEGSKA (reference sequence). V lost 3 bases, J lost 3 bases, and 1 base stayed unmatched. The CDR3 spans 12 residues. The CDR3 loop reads CSASGTKETQYF. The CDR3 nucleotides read TGCAGTGCTAGTGGGACTAAAGAGACCCAGTACTTC.

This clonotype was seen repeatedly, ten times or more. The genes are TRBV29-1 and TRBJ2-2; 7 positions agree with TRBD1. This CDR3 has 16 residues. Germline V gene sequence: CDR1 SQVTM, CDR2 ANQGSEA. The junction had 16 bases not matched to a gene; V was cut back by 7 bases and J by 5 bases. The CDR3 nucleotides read TGCAGCGCACGGATACAGGGGAAGGTCGGGACCGGGGAGCTGTTTTTT. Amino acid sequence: CSARIQGKVGTGELFF.

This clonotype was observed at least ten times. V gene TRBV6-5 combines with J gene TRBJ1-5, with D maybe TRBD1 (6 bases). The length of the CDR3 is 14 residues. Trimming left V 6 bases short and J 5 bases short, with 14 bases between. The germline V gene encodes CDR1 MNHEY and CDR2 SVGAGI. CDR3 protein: CASRQGGRYQPQHF. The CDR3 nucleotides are TGTGCCAGCAGACAAGGGGGAAGGTATCAGCCCCAGCATTTT.

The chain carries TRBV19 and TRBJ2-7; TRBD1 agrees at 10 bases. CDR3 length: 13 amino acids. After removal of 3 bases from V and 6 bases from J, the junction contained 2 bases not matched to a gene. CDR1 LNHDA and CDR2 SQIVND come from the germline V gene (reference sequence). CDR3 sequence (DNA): TGTGCCAGTAGTATGGGGGACAGGGGCGAGCAGTACTTC. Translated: CASSMGDRGEQYF.

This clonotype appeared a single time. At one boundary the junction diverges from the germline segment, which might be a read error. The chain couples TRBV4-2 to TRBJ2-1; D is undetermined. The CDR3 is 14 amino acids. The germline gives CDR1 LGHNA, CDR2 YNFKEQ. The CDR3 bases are TGTGCCGGCAGCCAAGAATACGGGCGGAATGAGCAGTTCTTC. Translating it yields CAGSQEYGRNEQFF.

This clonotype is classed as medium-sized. The chain's CDR3 is CASSLLGTSGQETQYF. The CDR3, as DNA: TGCGCCAGCAGCCTCTTGGGAACTAGCGGCCAAGAGACCCAGTACTTC. The chain links TRBV5-1 to TRBJ2-5; 8 positions match TRBD2. J gave up 1 base and V 4 bases, and 9 bases lay outside the gene matches. The CDR3 length is 16 residues. Germline-derived CDR1 and CDR2 are SGHRS and YFSETQ.

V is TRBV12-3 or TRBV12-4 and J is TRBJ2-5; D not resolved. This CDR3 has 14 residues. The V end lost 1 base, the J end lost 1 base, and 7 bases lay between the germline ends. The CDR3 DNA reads TGTGCCAGCAGTTTAGGGTCAGCCCAAGAGACCCAGTACTTC. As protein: CASSLGSAQETQYF.

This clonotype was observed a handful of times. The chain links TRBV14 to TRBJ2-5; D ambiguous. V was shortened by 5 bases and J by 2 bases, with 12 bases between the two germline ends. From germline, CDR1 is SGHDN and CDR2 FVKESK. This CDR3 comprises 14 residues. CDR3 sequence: CASSRTSWQETQYF. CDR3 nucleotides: TGTGCCAGCAGCAGAACATCATGGCAAGAGACCCAGTACTTC.

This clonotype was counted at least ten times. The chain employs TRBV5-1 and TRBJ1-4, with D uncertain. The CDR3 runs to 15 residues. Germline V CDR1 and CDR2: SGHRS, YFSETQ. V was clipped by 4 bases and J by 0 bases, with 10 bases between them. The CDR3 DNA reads TGCGCCAGCAGCCTGGAAACTGCAACTAATGAAAAACTGTTTTTT. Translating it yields CASSLETATNEKLFF.

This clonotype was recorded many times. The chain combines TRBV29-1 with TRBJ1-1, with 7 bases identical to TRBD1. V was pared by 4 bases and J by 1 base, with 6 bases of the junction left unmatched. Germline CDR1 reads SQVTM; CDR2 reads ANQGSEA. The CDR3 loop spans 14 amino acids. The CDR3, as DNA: TGCAGCGTTGGACAGGGTAGGGGGAACACTGAAGCTTTCTTT. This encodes CSVGQGRGNTEAFF.

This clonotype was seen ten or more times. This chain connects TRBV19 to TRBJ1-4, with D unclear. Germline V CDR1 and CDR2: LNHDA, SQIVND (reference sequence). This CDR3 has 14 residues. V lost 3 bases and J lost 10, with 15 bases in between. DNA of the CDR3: TGTGCCAGTAGTATGAGGCTCCCCCTGGCAAAACTGTTTTTT. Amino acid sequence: CASSMRLPLAKLFF.

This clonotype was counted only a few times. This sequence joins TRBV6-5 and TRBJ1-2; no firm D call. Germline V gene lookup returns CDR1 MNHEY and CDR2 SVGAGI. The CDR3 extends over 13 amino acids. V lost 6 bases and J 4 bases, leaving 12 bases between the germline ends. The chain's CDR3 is CASSGDWGYGYTF. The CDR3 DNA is TGTGCCAGCAGCGGGGATTGGGGCTATGGCTACACCTTC.

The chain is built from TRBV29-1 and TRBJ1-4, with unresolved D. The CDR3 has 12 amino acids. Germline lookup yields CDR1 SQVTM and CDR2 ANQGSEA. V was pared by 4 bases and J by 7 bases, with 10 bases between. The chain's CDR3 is CSVVIASEKLFF. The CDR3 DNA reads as TGCAGCGTTGTCATCGCGAGTGAAAAACTGTTTTTT.